Below, one T cell receptor (beta chain) is given with its context. Its specificity is unknown. The sample is drawn from a study of CD8+ T cells in alopecia areata. Study results and caveats: Researchers report lesional scalp, most notably alopecia totalis/universalis, outstripped normal scalp in clonality.

Reverse transcription of extracted RNA yielded cDNA, which provided the sequencing template. Repertoires were generated with immunoSEQ multiplex PCR, while TCRdb's copy carries only in-frame clones and drops some. This table holds 110,000 or so clones, around three fifths found once. Treatment in this sample: oral pan-JAK inhibitor, 5-10 mg twice daily. CDR3 length equals 12 residues. CDR1 and CDR2 (germline): SQVTM, ANQGSEA. This clonotype originated in a human donor with alopecia areata. The J gene is TRBJ1-1, the V gene TRBV29-1; D gene ambiguous. Sequenced here: CD4+ T cells sorted from blood, sampled at week 24, from a patient treated with tofacitinib. The CDR3 protein is CLCREGNTEAFF. CDR3 DNA: TGCCTTTGTAGGGAGGGGAACACTGAAGCTTTCTTT.